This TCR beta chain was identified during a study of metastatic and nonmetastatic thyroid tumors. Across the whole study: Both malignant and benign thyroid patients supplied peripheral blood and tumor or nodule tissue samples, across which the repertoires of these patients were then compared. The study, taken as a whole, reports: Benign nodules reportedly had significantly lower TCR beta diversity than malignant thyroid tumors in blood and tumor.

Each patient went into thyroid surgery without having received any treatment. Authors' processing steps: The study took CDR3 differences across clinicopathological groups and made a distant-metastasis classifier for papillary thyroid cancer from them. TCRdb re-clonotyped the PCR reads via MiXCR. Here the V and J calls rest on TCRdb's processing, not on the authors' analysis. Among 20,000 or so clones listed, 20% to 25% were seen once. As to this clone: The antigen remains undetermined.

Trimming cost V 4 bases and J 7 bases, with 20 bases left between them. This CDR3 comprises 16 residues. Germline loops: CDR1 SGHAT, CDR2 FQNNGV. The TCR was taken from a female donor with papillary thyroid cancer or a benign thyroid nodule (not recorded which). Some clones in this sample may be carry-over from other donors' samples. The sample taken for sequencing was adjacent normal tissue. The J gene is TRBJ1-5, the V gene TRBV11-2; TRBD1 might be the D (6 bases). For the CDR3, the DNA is TGTGCCAGCAGCTCCTCTTTGGGGGGGCGGATCCAGCCCCAGCATTTT. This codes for CASSSSLGGRIQPQHF.